This TCR beta chain emerged from a study of blood T cell repertoires in COVID-19. CDR1 is LGHDT, CDR2 YNNKEL, per germline (reference sequence). After removal of 5 bases from V and 3 bases from J, the junction contained 4 bases not matched to a gene. This CDR3 region has 14 residues. Clones were read by immunoSEQ multiplex PCR, and TCRdb kept only the in-frame ones, dropping some. Among a few hundred thousand clones listed, approximately 86% were seen once. The receptor comes from a woman aged 25-40 years who had been exposed to COVID-19. The chain employs TRBV3-1 (or the pseudogene TRBV3-2) and TRBJ1-5, with 7 nucleotides matching TRBD1. The sample was PBMCs or T cells enriched from blood (not recorded which). CDR3 in DNA: TGTGCCAGCAGCTCGACAGGGTCCAATCAGCCCCAGCATTTT. As protein: CASSSTGSNQPQHF.